This paragraph reports one T cell receptor (beta chain). This sample's time point: newly diagnosed GD, antithyroid drugs for less than 3 months. Extracted RNA from PBMCs served as the source of the TCR library. This sample stems from a study of regulatory T cells in long-lasting Graves disease. The CDR3 contains 15 residues. Trimming at V came to 0 bases and at J to 2 bases, leaving 4 bases not matched to a gene. Germline CDR1 reads SGHNT; CDR2 reads YYREEE (reference sequence). According to the study, TCR beta libraries were built with iRepertoire HTBI primers and CDR3-region Arm-PCR. TCRdb re-analysed the multiplex PCR reads in MiXCR, keeping a single row per CDR3 protein. The sample has about 500,000 distinct CDR3 sequences, 9.5% to 15% seen once. The data also belong to a second study, concerning T cells in Graves' hyperthyroidism and ophthalmopathy.

Here the sequenced sample was peripheral blood mononuclear cells (PBMCs), taken at new diagnosis, from a patient treated with antithyroid drugs. This TCR came from a woman aged 30 to 39 with Graves disease. This chain uses TRBV5-4 with TRBJ2-7, with 8 bases fitting TRBD2. CDR3 DNA sequence: TGTGCCAGCAGCTTGGCGGGGGGGATTACCTACGAGCAGTACTTC. Protein product: CASSLAGGITYEQYF.